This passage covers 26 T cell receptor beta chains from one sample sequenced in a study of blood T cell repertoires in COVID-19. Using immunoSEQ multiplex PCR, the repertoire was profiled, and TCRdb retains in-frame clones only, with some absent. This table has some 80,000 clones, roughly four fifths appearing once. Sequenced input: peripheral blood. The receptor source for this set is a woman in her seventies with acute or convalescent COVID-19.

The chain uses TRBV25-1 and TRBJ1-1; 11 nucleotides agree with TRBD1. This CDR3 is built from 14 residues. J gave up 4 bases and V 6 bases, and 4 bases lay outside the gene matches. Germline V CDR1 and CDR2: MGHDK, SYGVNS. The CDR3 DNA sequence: TGTGCCAGCAGGGAGGGGACAGGGGGCACTGAAGCTTTCTTT. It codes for CASREGTGGTEAFF.

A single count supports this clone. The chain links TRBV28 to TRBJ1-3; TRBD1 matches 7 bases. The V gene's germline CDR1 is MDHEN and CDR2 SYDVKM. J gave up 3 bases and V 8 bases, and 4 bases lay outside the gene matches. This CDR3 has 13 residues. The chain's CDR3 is CASRGGGGNTIYF. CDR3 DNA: TGTGCCAGCCGAGGGGGCGGTGGAAACACCATATATTTT.

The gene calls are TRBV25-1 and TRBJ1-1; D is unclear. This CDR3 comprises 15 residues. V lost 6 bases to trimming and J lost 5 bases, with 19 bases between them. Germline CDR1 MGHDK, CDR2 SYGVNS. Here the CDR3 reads CASRETKFTGTEAFF. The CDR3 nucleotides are TGTGCCAGCAGGGAGACGAAATTCACTGGGACTGAAGCTTTCTTT. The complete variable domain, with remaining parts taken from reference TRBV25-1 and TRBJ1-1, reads EADIYQTPRYLVIGTGKKITLECSQTMGHDKMYWYQQDPGMELHLIHYSYGVNSTEKGDLSSESTVSRIRTEHFPLTLESARPSHTSQYLCASRETKFTGTEAFFGQGTRLTVV.

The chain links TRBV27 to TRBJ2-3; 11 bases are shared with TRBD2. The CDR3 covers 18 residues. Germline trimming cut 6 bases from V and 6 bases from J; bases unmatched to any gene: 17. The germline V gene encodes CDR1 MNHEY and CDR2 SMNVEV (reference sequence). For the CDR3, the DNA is TGTGCCAGCAGGCAACTAGCGGGAGTTGGACATGGGGGGGATACGCAGTATTTT. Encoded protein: CASRQLAGVGHGGDTQYF.

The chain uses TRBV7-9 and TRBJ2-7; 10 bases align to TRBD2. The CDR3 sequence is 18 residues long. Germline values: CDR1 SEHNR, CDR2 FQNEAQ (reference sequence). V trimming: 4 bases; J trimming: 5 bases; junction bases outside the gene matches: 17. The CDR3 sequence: CASSSLGGLAGVQDEQYF. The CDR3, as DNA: TGTGCCAGCAGCTCCCTCGGCGGGCTAGCGGGAGTTCAGGACGAGCAGTACTTC.

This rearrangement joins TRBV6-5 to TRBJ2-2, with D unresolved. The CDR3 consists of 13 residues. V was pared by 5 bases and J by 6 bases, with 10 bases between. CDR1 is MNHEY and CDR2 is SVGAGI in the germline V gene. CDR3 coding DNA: TGTGCCAGCAGTCCAAGGCAGGCCGGGGAGCTGTTTTTT. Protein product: CASSPRQAGELFF.

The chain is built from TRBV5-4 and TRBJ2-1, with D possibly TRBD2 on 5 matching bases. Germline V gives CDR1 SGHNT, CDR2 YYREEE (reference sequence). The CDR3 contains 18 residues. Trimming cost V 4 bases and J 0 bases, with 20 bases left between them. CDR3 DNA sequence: TGTGCCAGCAGCACCGGCCGCGGAGGCGGAAGCTCCTACAATGAGCAGTTCTTC. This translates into CASSTGRGGGSSYNEQFF.

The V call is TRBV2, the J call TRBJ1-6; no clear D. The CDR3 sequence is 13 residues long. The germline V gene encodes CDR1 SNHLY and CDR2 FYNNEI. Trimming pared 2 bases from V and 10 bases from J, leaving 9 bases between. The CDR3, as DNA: TGTGCCAGCAGTGAAAAGTTCCAGTCACCCCTCCACTTT. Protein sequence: CASSEKFQSPLHF.

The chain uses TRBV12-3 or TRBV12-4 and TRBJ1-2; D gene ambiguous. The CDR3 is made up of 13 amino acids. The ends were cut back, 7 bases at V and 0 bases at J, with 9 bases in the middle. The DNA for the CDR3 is TGTGCCAGCACTCCGAGTTCTAACTATGGCTACACCTTC. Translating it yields CASTPSSNYGYTF.

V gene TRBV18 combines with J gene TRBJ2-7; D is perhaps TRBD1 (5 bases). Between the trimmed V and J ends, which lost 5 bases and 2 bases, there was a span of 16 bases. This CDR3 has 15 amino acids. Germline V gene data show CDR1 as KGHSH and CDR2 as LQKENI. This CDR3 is CASSRVTGKTYEQYF. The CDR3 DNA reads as TGTGCCAGCTCAAGGGTCACAGGTAAGACCTACGAGCAGTACTTC.

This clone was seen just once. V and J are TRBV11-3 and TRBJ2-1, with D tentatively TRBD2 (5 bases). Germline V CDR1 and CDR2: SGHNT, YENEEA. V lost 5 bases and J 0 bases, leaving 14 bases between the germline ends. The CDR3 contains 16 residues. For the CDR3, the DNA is TGTGCCAGCAGCACAAGTAGCGCCTCCTCCTACAATGAGCAGTTCTTC. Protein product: CASSTSSASSYNEQFF.

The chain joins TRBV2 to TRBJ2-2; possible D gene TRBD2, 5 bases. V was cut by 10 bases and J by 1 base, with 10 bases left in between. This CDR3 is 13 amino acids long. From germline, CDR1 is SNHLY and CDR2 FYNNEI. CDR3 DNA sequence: TGTGCCAAAGAGAGCGGGAACACCGGGGAGCTGTTTTTT. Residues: CAKESGNTGELFF. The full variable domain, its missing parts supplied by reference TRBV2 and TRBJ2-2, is EPEVTQTPSHQVTQMGQEVILRCVPISNHLYFYWYRQILGQKVEFLVSFYNNEISEKSEIFDDQFSVERPDGSNFTLKIRSTKLEDSAMYFCAKESGNTGELFFGEGSRLTVL.

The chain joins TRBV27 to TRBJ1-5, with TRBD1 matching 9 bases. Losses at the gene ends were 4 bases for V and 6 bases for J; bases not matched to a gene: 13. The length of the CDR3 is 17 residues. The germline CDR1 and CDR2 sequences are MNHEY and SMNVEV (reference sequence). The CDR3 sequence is CASSSRLVQGALQPQHF. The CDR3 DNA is TGTGCCAGCAGTTCGAGGCTCGTACAGGGGGCCCTTCAGCCCCAGCATTTT.

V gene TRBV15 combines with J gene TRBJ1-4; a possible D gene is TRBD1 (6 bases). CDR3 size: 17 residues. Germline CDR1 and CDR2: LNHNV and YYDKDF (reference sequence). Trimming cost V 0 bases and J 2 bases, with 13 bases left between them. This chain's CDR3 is CATSRDPAGVTNEKLFF. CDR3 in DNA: TGTGCCACCAGCAGAGATCCCGCAGGGGTGACTAATGAAAAACTGTTTTTT.

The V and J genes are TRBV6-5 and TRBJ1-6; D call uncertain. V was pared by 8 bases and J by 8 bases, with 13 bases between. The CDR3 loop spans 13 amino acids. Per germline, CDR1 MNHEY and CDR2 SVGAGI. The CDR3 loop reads CASSRREDSPLHF. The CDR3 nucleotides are TGTGCCAGCTCCCGGAGGGAAGATTCACCCCTCCACTTT.

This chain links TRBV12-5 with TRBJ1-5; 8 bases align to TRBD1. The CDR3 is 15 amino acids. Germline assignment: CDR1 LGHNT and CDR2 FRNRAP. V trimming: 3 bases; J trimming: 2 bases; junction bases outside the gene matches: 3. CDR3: CASGLIQGGNQPQHF. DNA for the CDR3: TGTGCTAGTGGTTTAATACAGGGGGGCAATCAGCCCCAGCATTTT.

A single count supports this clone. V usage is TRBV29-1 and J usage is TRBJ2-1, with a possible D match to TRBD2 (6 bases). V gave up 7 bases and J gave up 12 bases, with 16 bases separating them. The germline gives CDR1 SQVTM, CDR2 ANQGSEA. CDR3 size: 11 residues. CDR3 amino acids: CSGSPGVMQFF. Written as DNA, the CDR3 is TGCAGCGGGTCGCCGGGAGTTATGCAGTTCTTC.

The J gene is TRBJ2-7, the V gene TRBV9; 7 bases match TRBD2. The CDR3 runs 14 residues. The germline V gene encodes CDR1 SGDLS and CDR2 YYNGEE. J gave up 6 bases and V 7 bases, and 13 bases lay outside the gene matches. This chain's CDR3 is CASAKWGGDSEQYF. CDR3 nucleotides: TGTGCCAGCGCAAAATGGGGGGGTGATAGCGAGCAGTACTTC.

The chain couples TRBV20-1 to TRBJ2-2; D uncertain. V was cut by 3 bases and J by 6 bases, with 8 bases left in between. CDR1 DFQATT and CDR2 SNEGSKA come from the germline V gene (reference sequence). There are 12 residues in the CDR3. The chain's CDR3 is CSASEYPGELFF. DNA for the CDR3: TGCAGTGCTAGTGAATATCCCGGGGAGCTGTTTTTT.

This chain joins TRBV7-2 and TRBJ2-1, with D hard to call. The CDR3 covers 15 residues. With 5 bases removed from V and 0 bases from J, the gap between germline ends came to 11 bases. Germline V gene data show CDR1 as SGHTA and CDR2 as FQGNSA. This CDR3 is CASSPGRNSYNEQFF. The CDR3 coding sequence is TGTGCCAGCAGCCCAGGTAGGAACTCCTACAATGAGCAGTTCTTC.

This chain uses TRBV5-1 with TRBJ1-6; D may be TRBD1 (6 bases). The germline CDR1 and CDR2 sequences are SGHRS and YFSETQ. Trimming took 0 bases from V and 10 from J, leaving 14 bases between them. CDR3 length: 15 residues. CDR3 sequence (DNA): TGCGCCAGCAGCTTGGGGCAGGGGCTTGCATCACCCCTCCACTTT. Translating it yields CASSLGQGLASPLHF. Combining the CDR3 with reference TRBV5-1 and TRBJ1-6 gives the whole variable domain KAGVTQTPRYLIKTRGQQVTLSCSPISGHRSVSWYQQTPGQGLQFLFEYFSETQRNKGNFPGRFSGRQFSNSRSEMNVSTLELGDSALYLCASSLGQGLASPLHFGNGTRLTVT.

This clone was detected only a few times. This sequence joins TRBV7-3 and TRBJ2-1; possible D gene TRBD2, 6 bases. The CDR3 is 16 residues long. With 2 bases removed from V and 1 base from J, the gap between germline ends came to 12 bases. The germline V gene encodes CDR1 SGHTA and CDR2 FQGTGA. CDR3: CASSLAEGGSYNEQFF. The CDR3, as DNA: TGTGCCAGCAGCTTAGCGGAGGGTGGGTCCTACAATGAGCAGTTCTTC.

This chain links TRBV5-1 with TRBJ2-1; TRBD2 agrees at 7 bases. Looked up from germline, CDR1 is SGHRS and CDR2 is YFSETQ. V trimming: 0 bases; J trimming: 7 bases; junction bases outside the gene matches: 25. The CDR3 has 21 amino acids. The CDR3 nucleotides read TGCGCCAGCAGCTTGGTGGATCTGCCGAGGACTAGTCTCACCCTGGTAAATGAGCAGTTCTTC. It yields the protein CASSLVDLPRTSLTLVNEQFF.

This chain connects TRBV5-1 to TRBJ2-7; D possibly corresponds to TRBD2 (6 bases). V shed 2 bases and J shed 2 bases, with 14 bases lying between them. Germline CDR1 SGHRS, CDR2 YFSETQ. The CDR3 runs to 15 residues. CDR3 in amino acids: CASSLESGLTYEQYF. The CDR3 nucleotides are TGCGCCAGCAGCTTAGAATCGGGACTCACCTACGAGCAGTACTTC.

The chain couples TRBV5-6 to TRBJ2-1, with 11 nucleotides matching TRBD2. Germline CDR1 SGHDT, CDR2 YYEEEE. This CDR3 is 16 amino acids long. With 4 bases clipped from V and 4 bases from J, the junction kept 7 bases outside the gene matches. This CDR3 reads CASSIKTSGSYNEQFF. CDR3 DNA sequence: TGTGCCAGCAGCATCAAAACTAGCGGGAGTTACAATGAGCAGTTCTTC.

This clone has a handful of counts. The CDR3: CASSPGLGSTEAFF. CDR3 nucleotide sequence: TGTGCCAGCAGCCCCGGGTTGGGGAGCACTGAAGCTTTCTTT. This chain uses TRBV6-6 with TRBJ1-1, with D unclear. Germline lookup yields CDR1 MNHNY and CDR2 SVGAGI (reference sequence). Trimming cost V 6 bases and J 4 bases, with 15 bases left between them. There are 14 residues in the CDR3.